This TCR beta chain was recovered during a study of response to subunit inactivated influenza vaccine. Study outcomes and limitations: Only a handful of new T cells, the authors suggested, are recruited with each seasonal influenza vaccination.

Each CDR3 protein gets one entry after TCRdb re-called the RT-PCR reads with MiXCR. The sample holds 650,000 to 800,000 distinct CDR3 sequences, 18% seen once. This CDR3 comprises 14 residues. Germline loops: CDR1 LGHNT, CDR2 FRNRAP. Trimming left V 4 bases short and J 2 bases short, with 9 bases between. This clonotype has more than one count but fewer than ten. Its matching antigen is unknown. The receptor's source is a man between 45 and 60 years old who received an inactivated influenza vaccine. The chain uses TRBV12-5 and TRBJ1-5, with a possible D match to TRBD1 (5 bases). The sample here was PBMCs from blood, taken 4 to 6 days after vaccination. This CDR3 is CASGSVTGNQPQHF. For the CDR3, the DNA is TGTGCTAGTGGTTCCGTGACAGGCAATCAGCCCCAGCATTTT.